A selection of T cell receptor beta chains follows, all from one sample in a study of control samples from healthy donors and cancer patients. Produced via immunoSEQ multiplex PCR; TCRdb's table is partial and in-frame only. The sample contains about 48,000 clones, roughly 92% of which appear only once. The sample consisted of PBMCs. These receptors were taken from a woman in her 50s with head and neck cancer. The CDR3 runs from the conserved cysteine through the conserved F or W.

CDR3 length: 18; V gene: TRBV30; CDR3 protein: CAWSVSEFSLCSNQPQHF
CDR3 length: 16; V gene: TRBV5-4; CDR3 protein: CASSLSSGSKDNEQFF
CDR3 length: 13; V gene: TRBV19; CDR3 protein: CASSIAANTEAFF
CDR3 length: 12; V gene: TRBV19; CDR3 protein: CASSIHRSYQFF
CDR3 length: 11; V gene: TRBV10-3; CDR3 protein: CAISSSYEQYF
CDR3 length: 13; V gene: TRBV19; CDR3 protein: CASSKGEGQPQHF
CDR3 length: 14; V gene: TRBV18; CDR3 protein: CASSRAAVAYEQYF
CDR3 length: 16; V gene: TRBV18; CDR3 protein: CASSPRFGEVENTIYF
CDR3 length: 16; V gene: TRBV28; CDR3 protein: CASRETGQGRSYEQYF
CDR3 length: 14; V gene: TRBV13; CDR3 protein: CASSRLNWAGELFF
CDR3 length: 18; V gene: TRBV5-6; CDR3 protein: CASSAMGEIHTTREKLFF
CDR3 length: 14; V gene: TRBV10-3; CDR3 protein: CAISQEAGDYGYTF
CDR3 length: 14; V gene: TRBV5-1; CDR3 protein: CASSLGVAKNIQYF
CDR3 length: 15; V gene: TRBV7-9; CDR3 protein: CASSTKNRGGDEQYF
CDR3 length: 14; V gene: TRBV7-2; CDR3 protein: CASSLTGLPYEQYF
CDR3 length: 15; V gene: TRBV21-1; CDR3 protein: CASSYGGAIINEQYF
CDR3 length: 13; V gene: TRBV18; CDR3 protein: CASSPPGGYEQYF
CDR3 length: 15; V gene: TRBV5-1; CDR3 protein: CASSLAGHSNQPQHF
CDR3 length: 13; V gene: TRBV7-2; CDR3 protein: CASSLKGYQPQHF
CDR3 length: 11; V gene: TRBV12-3/TRBV12-4; CDR3 protein: CASRYTDTQYF
CDR3 length: 16; V gene: TRBV6-5; CDR3 protein: CASSFTGTQEGNGYTF
CDR3 length: 15; V gene: TRBV7-6; CDR3 protein: CASSARSGSSYEQYF